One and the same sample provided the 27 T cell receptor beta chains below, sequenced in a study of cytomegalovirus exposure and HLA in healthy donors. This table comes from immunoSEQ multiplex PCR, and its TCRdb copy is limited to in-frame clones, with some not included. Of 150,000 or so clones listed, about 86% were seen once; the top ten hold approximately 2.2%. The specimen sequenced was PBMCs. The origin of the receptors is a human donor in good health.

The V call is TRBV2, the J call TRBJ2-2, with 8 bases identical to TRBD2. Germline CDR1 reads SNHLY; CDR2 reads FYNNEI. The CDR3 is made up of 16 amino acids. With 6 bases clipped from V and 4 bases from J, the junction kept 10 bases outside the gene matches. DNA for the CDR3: TGTGCCAGCAGCTTCTCTAGCGGGCGGGGCACCGGGGAGCTGTTTTTT. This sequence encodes CASSFSSGRGTGELFF.

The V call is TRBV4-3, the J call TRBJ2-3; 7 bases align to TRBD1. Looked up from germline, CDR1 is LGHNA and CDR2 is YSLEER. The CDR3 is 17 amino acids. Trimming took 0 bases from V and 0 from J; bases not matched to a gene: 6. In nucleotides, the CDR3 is TGCGCCAGCAGCCAAGATGGACGGACAGGCAGCACAGATACGCAGTATTTT. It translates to CASSQDGRTGSTDTQYF.

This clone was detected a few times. This chain's CDR3 is CASSKDRGNQPQHF. In DNA form, the CDR3 reads TGTGCCAGTAGTAAAGACAGGGGGAATCAGCCCCAGCATTTT. The chain employs TRBV19 and TRBJ1-5; 9 positions match TRBD1. Germline V CDR1 and CDR2: LNHDA, SQIVND (reference sequence). J was trimmed by 4 bases and V by 4 bases; bases with no gene match: 2. The CDR3 consists of 14 residues.

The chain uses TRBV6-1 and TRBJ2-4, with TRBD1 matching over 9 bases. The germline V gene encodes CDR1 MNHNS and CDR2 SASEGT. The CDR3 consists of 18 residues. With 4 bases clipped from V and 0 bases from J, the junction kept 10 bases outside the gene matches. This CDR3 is CASSVTLGQGIAKNIQYF. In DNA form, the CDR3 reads TGTGCCAGCAGTGTAACACTGGGACAGGGAATAGCCAAAAACATTCAGTACTTC.

CDR3 DNA: TGTGCCAGCAGTTATCAGGCACAAGAGACCCAGTACTTC. Protein: CASSYQAQETQYF. This chain links TRBV6-6 with TRBJ2-5; D gene uncertain. The CDR3 length is 13 residues. Trimming shortened V by 3 bases and J by 2 bases, and 7 bases separated the two germline ends. Germline V gene sequence: CDR1 MNHNY, CDR2 SVGAGI (reference sequence).

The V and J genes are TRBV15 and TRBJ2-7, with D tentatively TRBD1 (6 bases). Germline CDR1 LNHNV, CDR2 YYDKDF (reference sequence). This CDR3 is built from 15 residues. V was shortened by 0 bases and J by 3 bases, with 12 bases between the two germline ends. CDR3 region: CATSRDWETGYEQYF. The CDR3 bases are TGTGCCACCAGCAGAGACTGGGAGACAGGCTACGAGCAGTACTTC.

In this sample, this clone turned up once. CDR3 bases: TGTGCCAGCAGCTTGGGAGGGGACCACAACTCACCCCTCCACTTT. Translated: CASSLGGDHNSPLHF. This rearrangement joins TRBV7-2 to TRBJ1-6, with a possible D match to TRBD1 (5 bases). The CDR3 runs to 15 residues. The ends were cut back, 3 bases at V and 10 bases at J, with 16 bases in the middle. Germline V gene data show CDR1 as SGHTA and CDR2 as FQGNSA.

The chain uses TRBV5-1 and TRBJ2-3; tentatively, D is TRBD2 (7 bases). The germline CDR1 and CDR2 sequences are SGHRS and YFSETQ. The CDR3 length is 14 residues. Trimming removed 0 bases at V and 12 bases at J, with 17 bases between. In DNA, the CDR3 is TGCGCCAGCAGCTTGGGTCAAGGGGGGGGTCTTCAGTATTTT. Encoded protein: CASSLGQGGGLQYF.

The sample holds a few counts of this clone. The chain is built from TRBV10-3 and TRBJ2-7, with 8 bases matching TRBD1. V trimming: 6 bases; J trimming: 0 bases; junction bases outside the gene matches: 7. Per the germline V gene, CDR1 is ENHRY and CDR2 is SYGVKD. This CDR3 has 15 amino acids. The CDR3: CAIRGQGLSSYEQYF. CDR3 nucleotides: TGTGCCATCAGAGGACAGGGCCTTAGCTCCTACGAGCAGTACTTC.

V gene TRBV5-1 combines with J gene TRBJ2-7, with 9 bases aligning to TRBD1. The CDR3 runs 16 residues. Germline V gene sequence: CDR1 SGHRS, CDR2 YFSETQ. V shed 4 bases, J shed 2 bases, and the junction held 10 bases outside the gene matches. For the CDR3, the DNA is TGCGCCAGCAGCCCTGAGGGTTGGGACAGGGCCTACGAGCAGTACTTC. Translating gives CASSPEGWDRAYEQYF.

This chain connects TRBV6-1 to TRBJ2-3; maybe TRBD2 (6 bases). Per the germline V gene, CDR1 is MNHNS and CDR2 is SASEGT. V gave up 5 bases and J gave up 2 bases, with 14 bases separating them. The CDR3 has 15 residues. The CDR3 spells CASSPLARNTDTQYF. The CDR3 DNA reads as TGTGCCAGCAGTCCTCTAGCGAGGAACACAGATACGCAGTATTTT.

The CDR3 reads CASSQQVPNSYEQYF. The CDR3 coding sequence is TGTGCCAGCAGCCAACAGGTCCCCAACTCCTACGAGCAGTACTTC. The chain recombines TRBV28 with TRBJ2-7; perhaps TRBD1 as D (5 bases). The CDR3 is 15 residues long. Deletions cut 6 bases from V and 0 bases from J, with 15 bases between. CDR1 is MDHEN and CDR2 is SYDVKM in the germline V gene.

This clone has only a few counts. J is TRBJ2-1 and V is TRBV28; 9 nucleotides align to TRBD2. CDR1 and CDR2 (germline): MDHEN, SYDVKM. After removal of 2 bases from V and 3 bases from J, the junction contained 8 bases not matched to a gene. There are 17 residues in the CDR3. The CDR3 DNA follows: TGTGCCAGCAGTTTAGATGACCTAGCGGGATTCTACAATGAGCAGTTCTTC. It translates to CASSLDDLAGFYNEQFF.

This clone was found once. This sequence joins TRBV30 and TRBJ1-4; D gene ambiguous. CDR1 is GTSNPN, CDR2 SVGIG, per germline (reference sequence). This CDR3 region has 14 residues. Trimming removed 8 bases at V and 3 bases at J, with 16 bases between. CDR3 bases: TGTGCCCGGAATTCGGGGTCCCCTAATGAAAAACTGTTTTTT. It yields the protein CARNSGSPNEKLFF.

Written as DNA, the CDR3 is TGTGCCAGCAGCTTAATTGAGGGGGCCCGCACTGAAGCTTTCTTT. Amino acids: CASSLIEGARTEAFF. The J gene is TRBJ1-1, the V gene TRBV7-9; 7 nucleotides line up with TRBD1. The CDR3 extends over 15 amino acids. Germline V gives CDR1 SEHNR, CDR2 FQNEAQ (reference sequence). Trimming removed 2 bases from V and 4 bases from J; junction bases left unmatched: 7.

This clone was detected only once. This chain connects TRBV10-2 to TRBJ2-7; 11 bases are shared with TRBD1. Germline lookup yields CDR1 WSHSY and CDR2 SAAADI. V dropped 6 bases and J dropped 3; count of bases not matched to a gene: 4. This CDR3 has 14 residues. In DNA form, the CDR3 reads TGCGCCAGCAGGGGACAGGGGGGAAACTACGAGCAGTACTTC. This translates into CASRGQGGNYEQYF.

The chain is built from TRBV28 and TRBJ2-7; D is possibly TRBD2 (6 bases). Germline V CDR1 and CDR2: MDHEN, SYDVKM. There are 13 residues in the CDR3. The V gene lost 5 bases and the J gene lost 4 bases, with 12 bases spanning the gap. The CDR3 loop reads CASSPGGNYEQYF. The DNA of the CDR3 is TGTGCCAGCAGTCCTGGGGGGAATTACGAGCAGTACTTC. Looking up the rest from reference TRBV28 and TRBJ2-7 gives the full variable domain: DVKVTQSSRYLVKRTGEKVFLECVQDMDHENMFWYRQDPGLGLRLIYFSYDVKMKEKGDIPEGYSVSREKKERFSLILESASTNQTSMYLCASSPGGNYEQYFGPGTRLTVT.

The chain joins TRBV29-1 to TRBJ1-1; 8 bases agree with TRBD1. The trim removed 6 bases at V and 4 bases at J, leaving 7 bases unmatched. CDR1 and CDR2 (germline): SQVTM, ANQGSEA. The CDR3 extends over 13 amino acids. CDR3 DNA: TGCAGCGTGGATTCTACAGGGGGCACTGAAGCTTTCTTT. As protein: CSVDSTGGTEAFF. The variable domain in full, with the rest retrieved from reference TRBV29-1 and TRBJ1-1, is SAVISQKPSRDICQRGTSLTIQCQVDSQVTMMFWYRQQPGQSLTLIATANQGSEATYESGFVIDKFPISRPNLTFSTLTVSNMSPEDSSIYLCSVDSTGGTEAFFGQGTRLTVV.

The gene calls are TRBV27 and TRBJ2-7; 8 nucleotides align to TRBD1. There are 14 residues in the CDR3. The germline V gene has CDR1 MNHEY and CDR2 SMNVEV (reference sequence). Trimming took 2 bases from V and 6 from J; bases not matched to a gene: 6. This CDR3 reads CASSLRTGIREQYF. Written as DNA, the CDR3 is TGTGCCAGCAGTTTAAGGACAGGGATTCGCGAGCAGTACTTC.

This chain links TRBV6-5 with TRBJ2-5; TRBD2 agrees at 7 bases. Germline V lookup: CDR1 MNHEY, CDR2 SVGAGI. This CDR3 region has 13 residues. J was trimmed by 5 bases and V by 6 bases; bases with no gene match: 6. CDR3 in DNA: TGTGCCAGCAGCCCGAGGGGAGGGGAGACCCAGTACTTC. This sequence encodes CASSPRGGETQYF.

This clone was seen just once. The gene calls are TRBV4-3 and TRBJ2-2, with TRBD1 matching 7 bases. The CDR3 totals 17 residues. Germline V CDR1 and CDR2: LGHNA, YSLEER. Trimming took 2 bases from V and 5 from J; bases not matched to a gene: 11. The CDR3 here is CASSQRDRMLGTGELFF. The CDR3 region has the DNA TGCGCCAGCAGCCAAAGGGACAGAATGTTGGGGACCGGGGAGCTGTTTTTT.

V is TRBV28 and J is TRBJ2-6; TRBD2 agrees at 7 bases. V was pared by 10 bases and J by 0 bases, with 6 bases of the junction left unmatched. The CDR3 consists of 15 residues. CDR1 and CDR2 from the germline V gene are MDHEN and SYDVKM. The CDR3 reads CATQGGSSGANVLTF. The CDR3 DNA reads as TGTGCCACACAAGGCGGGAGCTCTGGGGCCAACGTCCTGACTTTC.

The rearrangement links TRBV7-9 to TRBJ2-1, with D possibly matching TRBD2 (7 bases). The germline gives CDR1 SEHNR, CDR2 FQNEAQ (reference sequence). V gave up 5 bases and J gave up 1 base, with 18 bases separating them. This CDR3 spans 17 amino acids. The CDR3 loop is CASSRGAVGRSYNEQFF. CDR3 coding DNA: TGTGCCAGCAGCCGGGGGGCCGTGGGAAGATCCTACAATGAGCAGTTCTTC.

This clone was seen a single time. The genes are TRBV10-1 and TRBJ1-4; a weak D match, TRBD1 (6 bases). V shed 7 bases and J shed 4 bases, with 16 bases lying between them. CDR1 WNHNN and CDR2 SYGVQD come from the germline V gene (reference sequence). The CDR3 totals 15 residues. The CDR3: CASILHRVINEKLFF. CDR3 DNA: TGCGCCAGCATTTTGCACAGGGTTATTAATGAAAAACTGTTTTTT.

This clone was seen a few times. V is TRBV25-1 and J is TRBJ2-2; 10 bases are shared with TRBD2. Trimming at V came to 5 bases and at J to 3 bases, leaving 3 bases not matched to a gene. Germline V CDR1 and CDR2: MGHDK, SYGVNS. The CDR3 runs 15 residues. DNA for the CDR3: TGTGCCAGCAGTCTGAGCGGGAGGGACACCGGGGAGCTGTTTTTT. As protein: CASSLSGRDTGELFF. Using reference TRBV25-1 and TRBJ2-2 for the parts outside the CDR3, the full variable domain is EADIYQTPRYLVIGTGKKITLECSQTMGHDKMYWYQQDPGMELHLIHYSYGVNSTEKGDLSSESTVSRIRTEHFPLTLESARPSHTSQYLCASSLSGRDTGELFFGEGSRLTVL.

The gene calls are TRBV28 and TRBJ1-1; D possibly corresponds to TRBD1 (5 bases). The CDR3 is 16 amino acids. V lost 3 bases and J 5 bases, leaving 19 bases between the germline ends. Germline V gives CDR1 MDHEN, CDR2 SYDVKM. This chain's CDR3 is CASSFNLGGTSTEAFF. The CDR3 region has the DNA TGTGCCAGCAGTTTTAATCTTGGGGGGACCTCGACTGAAGCTTTCTTT.

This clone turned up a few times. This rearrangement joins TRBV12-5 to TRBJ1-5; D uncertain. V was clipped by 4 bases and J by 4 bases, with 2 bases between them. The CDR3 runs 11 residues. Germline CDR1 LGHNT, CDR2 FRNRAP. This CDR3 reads CASGSNQPQHF. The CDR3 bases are TGTGCTAGTGGTTCTAATCAGCCCCAGCATTTT.